This TCR beta chain was identified in a study of a mutant IDH1 vaccine in newly diagnosed glioma. On this clone itself: As yet, its antigen is unknown.

Produced via immunoSEQ multiplex PCR; TCRdb's table is partial and in-frame only. The sample lists tens of thousands of clones, around 74% occurring once. Sample time point: week 35, safety follow-up. A 20-mer mutant IDH1 peptide at 300 ug was injected subcutaneously with topical imiquimod. The TCR sequence derives from a man in his forties or fifties with glioma. This sample comprised PBMCs, obtained from a glioma patient whose treatment included an IDH1 peptide vaccine.

The CDR3 loop is CASLFPGGTEAFF. CDR3 sequence (DNA): TGCGCCAGCCTATTCCCGGGGGGCACTGAAGCTTTCTTT. J is TRBJ1-1 and V is TRBV5-1, with D perhaps matching TRBD1 (5 bases). V lost 7 bases to trimming and J lost 4 bases, with 14 bases between them. From germline, CDR1 is SGHRS and CDR2 YFSETQ. This CDR3 comprises 13 residues. The full variable domain, with the rest looked up from reference TRBV5-1 and TRBJ1-1, is KAGVTQTPRYLIKTRGQQVTLSCSPISGHRSVSWYQQTPGQGLQFLFEYFSETQRNKGNFPGRFSGRQFSNSRSEMNVSTLELGDSALYLCASLFPGGTEAFFGQGTRLTVV.